What follows is one TCR beta chain and its context. The data stem from a study of T cell responses to AZD1222 COVID-19 vaccine. Only in-frame clones appear in the TCRdb table, and some are missing; sequencing was by immunoSEQ multiplex PCR. Altogether some 79,000 clones are present, 75% to 90% being singletons, with the ten largest covering 9% to 14%. The source of this sequence is an adult who received the AZD1222 COVID-19 vaccine. The sequencing used peripheral blood, collected 28 days after the second AZD1222 dose.

The CDR3 loop reads CASSSPGQGAVEAFF. Here the CDR3 DNA reads TGTGCCAGCAGCTCCCCGGGACAGGGGGCCGTTGAAGCTTTCTTT. This chain joins TRBV7-9 and TRBJ1-1, with 12 bases that match TRBD1. CDR3 length: 15 residues. Germline lookup yields CDR1 SEHNR and CDR2 FQNEAQ (reference sequence). Trimming at V came to 4 bases and at J to 7 bases, leaving 7 bases not matched to a gene.